This passage covers 13 T cell receptor beta chains from one sample sequenced in a study of beta chain features in type 1 diabetes. General study findings and limits: Type 1 diabetes patients had moderately but significantly shorter TCRB CDR3s in all four CD4+ subsets.

The sequenced template was cDNA made from the entire isolated RNA. Profiled with immunoSEQ multiplex PCR; TCRdb holds only in-frame clones, not every one. The profile shows hundreds of thousands of clones, over 12% of them singletons. Their specific antigens are unknown. Sequenced material: naive CD4+ T cells from blood. The receptors stem from a man aged 18 to 29 with type 1 diabetes.

The genes are TRBV7-9 and TRBJ2-2, with D possibly being TRBD1 (6 bases). Germline CDR1 is SEHNR and CDR2 is FQNEAQ (reference sequence). This CDR3 is 16 amino acids long. The ends were cut back, 1 base at V and 9 bases at J, with 18 bases in the middle. CDR3 region: CASSLEGTTNKRELFF. In nucleotides, the CDR3 is TGTGCCAGCAGCTTAGAAGGGACAACTAACAAACGGGAGCTGTTTTTT.

This clone has more than one count but fewer than ten. V gene TRBV9 combines with J gene TRBJ2-3, with TRBD2 as a possible D gene (6 bases). The CDR3 totals 14 residues. In germline, CDR1 is SGDLS, CDR2 YYNGEE. The V gene lost 1 base and the J gene lost 5 bases, with 11 bases spanning the gap. For the CDR3, the DNA is TGTGCCAGCAGCGTAAAGAACGGGGGAGATACGCAGTATTTT. Translating it yields CASSVKNGGDTQYF. The variable domain in full, with the rest retrieved from reference TRBV9 and TRBJ2-3, is DSGVTQTPKHLITATGQRVTLRCSPRSGDLSVYWYQQSLDQGLQFLIQYYNGEERAKGNILERFSAQQFPDLHSELNLSSLELGDSALYFCASSVKNGGDTQYFGPGTRLTVL.

This clone was seen more than once but under ten times. This chain uses TRBV14 with TRBJ2-1; D is uncertain. The V end was cut by 3 bases, the J end by 3 bases, with 9 bases between. Germline CDR1 and CDR2: SGHDN and FVKESK. The length of the CDR3 is 14 residues. CDR3 protein: CASSQGYLYNEQFF. The CDR3 DNA reads TGTGCCAGCAGCCAGGGGTATCTCTACAATGAGCAGTTCTTC.

This clone showed up just a few times. The rearrangement uses TRBV28 and TRBJ2-7; 9 positions match TRBD1. Germline lookup yields CDR1 MDHEN and CDR2 SYDVKM. The CDR3 has 16 residues. V was clipped by 7 bases and J by 2 bases; unmatched bases: 12. Written as DNA, the CDR3 is TGTGCCAGCAAGGGACAGGGCTCGTTGGAGGCCTACGAGCAGTACTTC. This encodes CASKGQGSLEAYEQYF.

The chain links TRBV6-5 to TRBJ1-6; the match to TRBD1 covers 7 bases. Looked up from germline, CDR1 is MNHEY and CDR2 is SVGAGI. Germline trimming cut 5 bases from V and 10 bases from J; bases unmatched to any gene: 2. This CDR3 has 12 residues. This chain's CDR3 is CASSRRGSPLHF. The CDR3 DNA sequence: TGTGCCAGCAGTCGCAGGGGGTCACCCCTCCACTTT.

This clone was detected only a few times. The CDR3 nucleotides are TGTGCCTGGAGTGCTCAGGGTGGGGAGACCCAGTACTTC. Translated: CAWSAQGGETQYF. This chain uses TRBV30 with TRBJ2-5; weak D call: TRBD1 (5 bases). The CDR3 consists of 13 residues. Germline assignment: CDR1 GTSNPN and CDR2 SVGIG (reference sequence). V lost 1 base and J 5 bases, leaving 11 bases between the germline ends.

This clone showed up just a few times. The V and J genes are TRBV28 and TRBJ1-2; 7 nucleotides align to TRBD1. The germline CDR1 and CDR2 sequences are MDHEN and SYDVKM. The CDR3 consists of 14 residues. Trimming took 6 bases from V and 8 from J; bases not matched to a gene: 12. The CDR3 sequence: CASRGETGLVGYTF. CDR3 DNA sequence: TGTGCCAGCAGGGGGGAGACAGGGCTGGTCGGCTACACCTTC.

Notes on this clone: Distinct nucleotide sequences in the sample also encode this CDR3. CDR3: CSVDRGYNEQFF. CDR3 bases: TGCAGCGTTGATAGGGGATACAATGAGCAGTTCTTC. J is TRBJ2-1 and V is TRBV29-1, with a weak D call TRBD1 (5 bases). Trimming removed 3 bases from V and 4 bases from J, with 7 bases in between. This CDR3 has 12 residues. Germline assignment: CDR1 SQVTM and CDR2 ANQGSEA.

This clone occurred once. The chain employs TRBV7-2 and TRBJ2-7, with 7 bases that match TRBD2. The V gene end was trimmed by 1 base and the J gene end by 3 bases; junction bases not matched to a gene: 3. This CDR3 contains 14 residues. Germline lookup yields CDR1 SGHTA and CDR2 FQGNSA. CDR3 DNA: TGTGCCAGCAGCTTAGATGGGACTATCTACGAGCAGTACTTC. As protein: CASSLDGTIYEQYF.

V usage is TRBV6-4 and J usage is TRBJ2-3, with TRBD1 matching 9 bases. The CDR3 spans 13 residues. Germline trimming cut 10 bases from V and 4 bases from J; bases unmatched to any gene: 6. Germline CDR1 and CDR2: MRHNA and SNTAGT. The CDR3 spells CATGQGMADTQYF. The CDR3 nucleotides read TGTGCCACCGGACAGGGGATGGCAGATACGCAGTATTTT.

This clone was detected only a few times. The rearrangement joins TRBV7-9 to TRBJ1-4; 9 positions agree with TRBD1. The CDR3 contains 15 residues. The V segment lost 5 bases and the J segment 2 bases; nucleotides outside the gene matches: 3. Germline CDR1 SEHNR, CDR2 FQNEAQ (reference sequence). CDR3 sequence reads: CASSRGTGTNEKLFF. The CDR3 DNA is TGTGCCAGCAGCCGAGGGACAGGGACTAATGAAAAACTGTTTTTT.

The CDR3 bases are TGTGCCAGCAGCCGTACCCCGGGAGCGAACACCGGGGAGCTGTTTTTT. Translated: CASSRTPGANTGELFF. This chain uses TRBV7-2 with TRBJ2-2; a weak D match, TRBD2 (6 bases). Germline V gives CDR1 SGHTA, CDR2 FQGNSA. Trimming removed 5 bases at V and 0 bases at J, with 13 bases between. This CDR3 has 16 residues.

V usage is TRBV6-1 and J usage is TRBJ2-1; 12 positions agree with TRBD2. Germline V gene data show CDR1 as MNHNS and CDR2 as SASEGT. Unmatched junction bases numbered 1, after V lost 3 bases and J lost 10 bases. The CDR3 spans 13 residues. The CDR3 protein is CASSETSGGEQFF. CDR3 nucleotide sequence: TGTGCCAGCAGTGAGACTAGCGGGGGAGAGCAGTTCTTC.